What follows describes a single TCR beta chain. Its specificity is not known. The protocol was immunoSEQ multiplex PCR, while the TCRdb copy is restricted to in-frame clones and leaves out a portion. The top ten hold under 2% of the sample, which has about 140,000 clones, 90% seen once. The sample is drawn from a study of T cell responses to AZD1222 COVID-19 vaccine. The study's findings and limits: Possibly, clonal diversity was underestimated; donors were largely white British and included more females. Seropositive status at baseline applied to only a handful of AZD1222 recipients.

The V gene end was trimmed by 5 bases and the J gene end by 0 bases; junction bases not matched to a gene: 10. This CDR3 is 17 amino acids long. Looked up from germline, CDR1 is SNHLY and CDR2 is FYNNEI. The material was peripheral blood, obtained 28 days after the second AZD1222 dose. The source of this sequence is an adult who received the AZD1222 COVID-19 vaccine. The rearrangement uses TRBV2 and TRBJ1-5; 7 nucleotides agree with TRBD1. In DNA form, the CDR3 reads TGTGCCAGCAGTAACCCAGGGCAGGGGGTTAGCAATCAGCCCCAGCATTTT. Encoded protein: CASSNPGQGVSNQPQHF. The whole variable domain, remainder taken from reference TRBV2 and TRBJ1-5, is EPEVTQTPSHQVTQMGQEVILRCVPISNHLYFYWYRQILGQKVEFLVSFYNNEISEKSEIFDDQFSVERPDGSNFTLKIRSTKLEDSAMYFCASSNPGQGVSNQPQHFGDGTRLSIL.